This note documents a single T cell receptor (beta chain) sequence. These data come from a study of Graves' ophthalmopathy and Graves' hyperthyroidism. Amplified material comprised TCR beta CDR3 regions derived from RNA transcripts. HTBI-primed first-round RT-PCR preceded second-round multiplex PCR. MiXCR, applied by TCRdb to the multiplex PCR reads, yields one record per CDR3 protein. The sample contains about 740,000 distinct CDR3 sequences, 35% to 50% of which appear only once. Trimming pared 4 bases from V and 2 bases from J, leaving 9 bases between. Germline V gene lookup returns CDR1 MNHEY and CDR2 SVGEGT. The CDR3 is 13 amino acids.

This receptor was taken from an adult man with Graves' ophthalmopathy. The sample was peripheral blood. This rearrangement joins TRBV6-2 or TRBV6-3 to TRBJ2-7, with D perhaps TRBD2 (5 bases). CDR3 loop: CASSSGNTYEQYF. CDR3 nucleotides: TGTGCCAGCAGTTCCGGGAATACCTACGAGCAGTACTTC.